The 6 T cell receptor beta chains listed next were all sequenced from one sample in a study of cytomegalovirus exposure and HLA in healthy donors. 60 Vbeta and 13 Jbeta primers were used in PCR. Produced via immunoSEQ multiplex PCR; TCRdb's table is partial and in-frame only. The repertoire holds around 100,000 clones, roughly 69% seen once, with roughly 2% in the top ten. The sequencing input was PBMCs. Source of these receptors: a woman in her twenties or thirties in good health and CMV-seronegative.

This clone showed up just a few times. The chain uses TRBV27 and TRBJ2-7; 10 positions agree with TRBD1. Germline CDR1 is MNHEY and CDR2 is SMNVEV (reference sequence). CDR3 length: 16 residues. The V and J ends lost 5 bases and 11 bases, in that order; junction bases with no gene match: 18. Written as DNA, the CDR3 is TGTGCCAGCAGTAACGTGAGACGGGACAGGGGTCCAGGGAAGTACTTC. As protein: CASSNVRRDRGPGKYF.

The gene calls are TRBV5-1 and TRBJ2-5, with 8 positions matching TRBD1. Trimming removed 6 bases from V and 4 bases from J; junction bases left unmatched: 8. This CDR3 is built from 14 residues. In germline, CDR1 is SGHRS, CDR2 YFSETQ. Here the CDR3 reads CASTNVTGGETQYF. The DNA of the CDR3 is TGCGCCAGCACCAACGTAACAGGGGGAGAGACCCAGTACTTC.

In its sample, this clone was seen a few times. The CDR3, as DNA: TGTGCCAGCAGTGAAGGGACAGGGGGCTACAATGAGCAGTTCTTC. Encoded protein: CASSEGTGGYNEQFF. The chain joins TRBV6-1 to TRBJ2-1, with 10 bases lining up with TRBD1. CDR1 is MNHNS, CDR2 SASEGT, per germline. The CDR3 is 15 amino acids. V lost 1 base, J lost 3 bases, and 0 bases stayed unmatched.

V and J are TRBV27 and TRBJ1-1, with a tentative D call TRBD1 (6 bases). V was pared by 5 bases and J by 5 bases, with 12 bases between. Per germline, CDR1 MNHEY and CDR2 SMNVEV (reference sequence). The CDR3 is 13 residues long. As DNA, the CDR3 is TGTGCCAGCAGTAATGGACAGCTTACTGAAGCTTTCTTT. Amino acid sequence: CASSNGQLTEAFF.

V gene TRBV28 combines with J gene TRBJ2-3, with D tentatively TRBD1 (5 bases). V was clipped by 3 bases and J by 3 bases, with 16 bases between them. The CDR3 is 16 residues long. CDR1 and CDR2 from the germline V gene are MDHEN and SYDVKM. In DNA, the CDR3 is TGTGCCAGCAGTTTCACAGGAGCCAGACCAACAGATACGCAGTATTTT. Encoded protein: CASSFTGARPTDTQYF. Complete variable domain (other parts from reference TRBV28 and TRBJ2-3): DVKVTQSSRYLVKRTGEKVFLECVQDMDHENMFWYRQDPGLGLRLIYFSYDVKMKEKGDIPEGYSVSREKKERFSLILESASTNQTSMYLCASSFTGARPTDTQYFGPGTRLTVL.

The J gene is TRBJ2-7, the V gene TRBV15, with D possibly TRBD2 on 5 matching bases. The V gene lost 0 bases and the J gene lost 3 bases, with 21 bases spanning the gap. Per the germline V gene, CDR1 is LNHNV and CDR2 is YYDKDF (reference sequence). The CDR3 covers 18 residues. The CDR3 sequence: CATSRERYPYGMGYEQYF. The CDR3 bases are TGTGCCACCAGCAGAGAAAGATACCCCTACGGGATGGGCTACGAGCAGTACTTC. Full variable domain (remainder filled in from reference TRBV15 and TRBJ2-7): DAMVIQNPRYQVTQFGKPVTLSCSQTLNHNVMYWYQQKSSQAPKLLFHYYDKDFNNEADTPDNFQSRRPNTSFCFLDIRSPGLGDTAMYLCATSRERYPYGMGYEQYFGPGTRLTVT.